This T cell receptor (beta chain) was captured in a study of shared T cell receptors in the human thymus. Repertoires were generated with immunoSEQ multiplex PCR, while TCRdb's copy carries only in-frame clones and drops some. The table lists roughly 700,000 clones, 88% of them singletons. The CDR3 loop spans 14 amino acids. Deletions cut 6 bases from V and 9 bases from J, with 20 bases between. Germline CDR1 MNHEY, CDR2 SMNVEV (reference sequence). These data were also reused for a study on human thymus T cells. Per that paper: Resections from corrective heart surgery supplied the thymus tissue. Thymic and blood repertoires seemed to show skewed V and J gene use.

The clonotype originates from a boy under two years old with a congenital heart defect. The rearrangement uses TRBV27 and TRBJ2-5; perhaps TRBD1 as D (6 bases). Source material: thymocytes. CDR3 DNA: TGTGCCAGCAGAGACAGGATCCTTTCAGGGGCCCAGTACTTC. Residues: CASRDRILSGAQYF.